This TCR beta chain was captured in a study of shared clonotypes between healthy human individuals. Here immunoSEQ multiplex PCR was the method, and the copy in TCRdb shows in-frame clones only, minus some. The sample has some 2,400,000 clones; 95% are singletons. Notes on this clone: The antigen remains unidentified.

The CDR3 sequence is 15 residues long. V lost 8 bases and J lost 0, with 11 bases in between. The germline gives CDR1 ENHRY, CDR2 SYGVKD. General study results and limits: It was observed that roughly 5.5% of naive CD4 clonotypes were shared across several donors.

The chain links TRBV10-3 to TRBJ2-6, with D unclear. This sequence originates from a man in his late teens or twenties in good health. Sequencing used naive CD4+ T cells sorted from blood. Regarding subset: CD45RA+ positively selected. CDR3 residues: CAISPADSGANVLTF. The CDR3 DNA reads as TGTGCCATCTCACCGGCCGACTCTGGGGCCAACGTCCTGACTTTC.